This T cell receptor beta chain was documented in a study of radiotherapy plus CTLA-4 blockade in lung cancer. Concerning this clone itself: What it recognizes is unknown.

Study-level findings and limits: Radiotherapy was combined with ipilimumab, and tumor-derived TCR clones then expanded in blood.

Profiling relied on immunoSEQ multiplex PCR, and the TCRdb table lists in-frame clones only, not all of them. The table lists 60,000 to 75,000 clones, more than 70% of them singletons. CDR1 is MNHEY, CDR2 SMNVEV, per germline (reference sequence). Trimming removed 3 bases from V and 0 bases from J, with 8 bases in between. The CDR3 is 14 residues long. The gene calls are TRBV27 and TRBJ1-2; D is ambiguous. The sequence derives from a human donor with non-small cell lung cancer whose response to radiotherapy plus ipilimumab could not be evaluated. Some clones in this sample may be carry-over from other donors' samples. The starting material was peripheral blood, obtained from a patient treated with radiotherapy plus ipilimumab. The CDR3: CASSLAVSNYGYTF. In nucleotides, the CDR3 is TGTGCCAGCAGTTTGGCCGTGTCTAACTATGGCTACACCTTC.